This T cell receptor (beta chain) derives from a study of blood T cell repertoires in COVID-19. Overall study context: The United States, Italy and Spain supplied acute and convalescent COVID-19 samples. In each case, the material was cDNA or gDNA derived from T cells, B-cell-depleted T cells, or PBMCs.

Assay used: immunoSEQ multiplex PCR; TCRdb lists only in-frame clones, some missing. Of 30,000 to 50,000 clones in the sample, more than 80% were seen once. This receptor was identified in a man between 60 and 70 years old with acute or convalescent COVID-19. Material for sequencing was peripheral blood.

CDR3 sequence: CASARRADTQYF. The CDR3 nucleotides are TGCGCCAGCGCTAGGAGGGCAGATACGCAGTATTTT. The J gene is TRBJ2-3, the V gene TRBV5-1, with TRBD2 as a possible D gene (6 bases). Germline V gene sequence: CDR1 SGHRS, CDR2 YFSETQ. Trimming removed 7 bases at V and 4 bases at J, with 10 bases between. The CDR3 sequence is 12 residues long.